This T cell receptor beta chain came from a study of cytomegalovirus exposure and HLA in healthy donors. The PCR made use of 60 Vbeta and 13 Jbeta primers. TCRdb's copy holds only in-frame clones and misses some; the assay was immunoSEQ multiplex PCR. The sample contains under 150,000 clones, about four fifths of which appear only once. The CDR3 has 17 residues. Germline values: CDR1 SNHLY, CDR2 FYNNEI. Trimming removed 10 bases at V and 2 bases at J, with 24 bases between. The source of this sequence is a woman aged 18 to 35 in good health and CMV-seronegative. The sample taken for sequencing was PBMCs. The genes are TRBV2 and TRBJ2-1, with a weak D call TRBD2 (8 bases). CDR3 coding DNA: TGTGCCACCGTAGGAGGGGGCGGGAGGAACCCCTACAATGAGCAGTTCTTC. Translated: CATVGGGGRNPYNEQFF.